Sequencing of this T cell receptor (beta chain) was carried out in a study of immune cell composition in non-small cell lung cancer. Study at large: Tumours were mainly lung adenocarcinoma or squamous cell carcinoma.

Profiling relied on immunoSEQ multiplex PCR, and the TCRdb table lists in-frame clones only, not all of them. This repertoire shows 14,000 to 15,000 clones, 55% to 70% found once; its top ten account for roughly 7.5%. From germline, CDR1 is SGHDN and CDR2 FVKESK. The length of the CDR3 is 14 residues. Trimming left V 2 bases short and J 3 bases short, with 7 bases between. Overall study findings and caveats: Shared sequences between tumour-reactive and dominant in vivo clones were not proven. Tumour TCR-beta clonality was not significantly tied to smoking pack-years.

Template was genomic DNA from frozen, unsorted single-cell suspensions. Note on this clone: Its antigen is still unknown.

V usage is TRBV14 and J usage is TRBJ1-4; the D is unclear. This sequence was found in a human donor with non-small cell lung cancer. The sequenced sample was lung tumor tissue. Here the CDR3 DNA reads TGTGCCAGCAGCCAACTCCAGGCTAATGAAAAACTGTTTTTT. Residues: CASSQLQANEKLFF.